Below are 27 T cell receptor beta chains sequenced from a single sample in a study of molecular identifiers for immune sequencing clone quantification. Using its own MiXCR run on the PCR reads, TCRdb lists one record per CDR3 protein. The sample lists about 640,000 distinct CDR3 sequences; around 20% were seen once. Source material: naive CD8+ T cells from blood, with Jurkat cell RNA spiked in. The subset here: FACS-sorted CD8+CD4-CCR7+CD45RA+ naive T cells. The receptors stem from a human donor in good health. Some libraries in this study had Jurkat cell RNA spiked in.

This clonotype was counted between two and nine times. This sequence joins TRBV11-2 and TRBJ1-2; TRBD1 might be the D (5 bases). CDR1 SGHAT and CDR2 FQNNGV come from the germline V gene. With 6 bases removed from V and 3 bases from J, the gap between germline ends came to 17 bases. The CDR3 totals 15 residues. The CDR3 region has the DNA TGTGCCAGCAGACCCGTCCCAGGGCGAGACTATGGCTACACCTTC. Translating gives CASRPVPGRDYGYTF.

The chain joins TRBV11-2 to TRBJ2-7; unclear D gene. Trimming removed 2 bases at V and 3 bases at J, with 17 bases between. The CDR3 loop spans 16 amino acids. Germline assignment: CDR1 SGHAT and CDR2 FQNNGV. The CDR3 DNA reads as TGTGCCAGCAGCTTACCGTGGGCTGCCCCCTACTACGAGCAGTACTTC. The encoded protein is CASSLPWAAPYYEQYF.

This clonotype was observed a handful of times. The CDR3 region is CAWSVLLVNEKLFF. In nucleotides, the CDR3 is TGTGCCTGGAGTGTACTACTGGTAAATGAAAAACTGTTTTTT. The rearrangement links TRBV30 to TRBJ1-4, with D uncertain. Trimming took off 0 bases at V and 5 bases at J, with 10 bases between the two ends. Looked up from germline, CDR1 is GTSNPN and CDR2 is SVGIG (reference sequence). The CDR3 contains 14 residues.

This clonotype was observed at least ten times. The J gene is TRBJ1-1, the V gene TRBV19, with 8 bases fitting TRBD1. Germline V gene sequence: CDR1 LNHDA, CDR2 SQIVND (reference sequence). Trimming removed 3 bases from V and 3 bases from J; junction bases left unmatched: 12. CDR3 length: 17 amino acids. The CDR3 coding sequence is TGTGCCAGTAGTATTTCCGGGACAGGTACTTTTCACACTGAAGCTTTCTTT. Amino acid sequence: CASSISGTGTFHTEAFF.

A note on this clonotype: A much larger clone sits a single nucleotide away, making a read error possible. This chain links TRBV7-9 with TRBJ2-5; 8 positions agree with TRBD2. The CDR3 totals 16 residues. Per germline, CDR1 SEHNR and CDR2 FQNEAQ (reference sequence). The CDR3 region is CAGSLVSGRAKETQYF. As DNA, the CDR3 is TGTGCCGGCAGCTTAGTTTCCGGGAGGGCCAAAGAGACCCAGTACTTC.

The chain uses TRBV7-6 and TRBJ2-7, with D tentatively TRBD1 (6 bases). With 2 bases removed from V and 5 bases from J, the gap between germline ends came to 16 bases. Germline CDR1 SGHVS, CDR2 FNYEAQ. CDR3 size: 15 residues. The CDR3 here is CASSLTSGEYHEQYF. The CDR3 DNA is TGTGCCAGCAGCTTAACATCAGGGGAGTACCACGAGCAGTACTTC.

This clonotype was seen at least ten times. V and J are TRBV6-6 and TRBJ2-7; D might be TRBD2 (6 bases). CDR3 length: 15 residues. CDR1 is MNHNY, CDR2 SVGAGI, per germline (reference sequence). V lost 0 bases to trimming and J lost 7 bases, with 16 bases between them. The CDR3 nucleotides read TGTGCCAGCAGTTACTCGGCCCCATTTGGAGGGGAGCAGTACTTC. The encoded protein is CASSYSAPFGGEQYF.

There are a few counts of this clonotype. The CDR3 DNA reads as TGTGCCAGCCAACGACAGGACAATGAGCAGTTCTTC. It encodes CASQRQDNEQFF. The chain employs TRBV6-5 and TRBJ2-1; tentative D call: TRBD1 (6 bases). CDR1 and CDR2 (germline): MNHEY, SVGAGI. The CDR3 has 12 amino acids. Trimming took off 8 bases at V and 5 bases at J, with 10 bases between the two ends.

This clonotype was recorded only once. A read error is possible here, since a much larger clone lies one base away. This chain connects TRBV3-1 to TRBJ2-7; a possible D gene is TRBD2 (6 bases). CDR3 length: 13 amino acids. From germline, CDR1 is LGHDT and CDR2 YNNKEL (reference sequence). As DNA, the CDR3 is TGTGCCAGCAGCGGGGACTTTCCCTACGAGCAGAACTTC. Translating gives CASSGDFPYEQNF.

This clonotype is a singleton in its sample. A read error may produce the germline difference seen at one junction end. The chain couples TRBV6-2 or TRBV6-3 to TRBJ2-7; 8 bases align to TRBD2. The CDR3 loop spans 15 amino acids. The germline CDR1 and CDR2 sequences are MNHEY and SVGEGT. The CDR3 nucleotides are TGTGCCAGCAGTCCCGACTACGGACTAGCCTACGGGCAGTACTTC. Translating it yields CASSPDYGLAYGQYF.

This clonotype was counted ten times or more. V is TRBV6-1 and J is TRBJ2-3; a weak D match, TRBD2 (6 bases). The CDR3 is 12 residues long. Germline assignment: CDR1 MNHNS and CDR2 SASEGT. V was pared by 6 bases and J by 6 bases, with 10 bases between. DNA for the CDR3: TGTGCCAGCAGCAGGGACTGGGATACGCAGTATTTT. Amino acid sequence: CASSRDWDTQYF.

Note on this clonotype: This may be a read error: a much more frequent sequence differs by one nucleotide. The J gene is TRBJ1-5, the V gene TRBV6-1; 7 positions agree with TRBD1. The CDR3 extends over 15 amino acids. Germline CDR1 is MNHNS and CDR2 is SASEGT. Here the CDR3 reads CTSTRRDRSNQPQHF. DNA for the CDR3: TGTACCAGCACCCGAAGGGACAGATCCAATCAGCCCCAGCATTTT.

This clonotype was seen at least ten times. The V and J genes are TRBV30 and TRBJ2-7; 11 bases are a match to TRBD2. J lost 7 bases, V lost 5 bases, and 7 bases had no gene match. This CDR3 has 13 residues. Germline lookup yields CDR1 GTSNPN and CDR2 SVGIG (reference sequence). The CDR3 DNA reads TGTGCCTGGTCCACTAGCGGGAGTGGTGAGCAGTACTTC. Its protein is CAWSTSGSGEQYF.

This clonotype was observed at least ten times. V usage is TRBV29-1 and J usage is TRBJ1-4; 9 positions match TRBD1. Germline V gene sequence: CDR1 SQVTM, CDR2 ANQGSEA. The V segment lost 5 bases and the J segment 7 bases; nucleotides outside the gene matches: 8. The CDR3 is 14 amino acids. CDR3 residues: CSVHEQGAGEKLFF. CDR3 nucleotides: TGCAGCGTTCACGAACAGGGGGCTGGTGAAAAACTGTTTTTT.

Comment on this clonotype: A read error may be the cause here, since a much bigger clone is one base away. The CDR3 does not close with the conserved phenylalanine or tryptophan, likely indicating a read error. The chain carries TRBV7-9 and TRBJ2-5; tentative D call: TRBD2 (6 bases). Trimming took 8 bases from V and 2 from J, leaving 15 bases between them. The germline V gene encodes CDR1 SEHNR and CDR2 FQNEAQ (reference sequence). This CDR3 has 14 amino acids. DNA of the CDR3: TGTGCCAGCCTCCCCGCGGGAAGACAAGAGACCCAGTACTCC. It translates to CASLPAGRQETQYS.

As for this clonotype: The junction departs from the called germline gene at one end, perhaps through a read error. The genes are TRBV7-3 and TRBJ2-1; D remains unclear. The CDR3 loop spans 13 amino acids. Germline V gives CDR1 SGHTA, CDR2 FQGTGA. CDR3 in amino acids: CASSWSPLNEQSF. In DNA, the CDR3 is TGTGCCAGCAGCTGGAGTCCTCTCAATGAGCAGTCCTTC. The whole variable domain, remainder taken from reference TRBV7-3 and TRBJ2-1, is GAGVSQTPSNKVTEKGKYVELRCDPISGHTALYWYRQSLGQGPEFLIYFQGTGAADDSGLPNDRFFAVRPEGSVSTLKIQRTERGDSAVYLCASSWSPLNEQSFGPGTRLTVL.

The chain recombines TRBV6-5 with TRBJ1-2, with TRBD1 as a possible D gene (6 bases). The V gene lost 2 bases and the J gene lost 6 bases, with 13 bases spanning the gap. Germline lookup yields CDR1 MNHEY and CDR2 SVGAGI. The CDR3 consists of 14 residues. The CDR3 reads CASSYGGAGDGYTF. The CDR3 region has the DNA TGTGCCAGCAGTTACGGGGGCGCAGGGGATGGCTACACCTTC.

This chain connects TRBV6-1 to TRBJ2-7; 7 nucleotides align to TRBD1. Germline V CDR1 and CDR2: MNHNS, SASEGT. The CDR3 loop spans 15 amino acids. V lost 2 bases, J lost 3 bases, and 7 bases stayed unmatched. CDR3 amino acids: CASSEPQGVNYEQYF. In nucleotides, the CDR3 is TGTGCCAGCAGTGAACCGCAGGGGGTCAACTACGAGCAGTACTTC.

The rearrangement links TRBV14 to TRBJ2-1, with D possibly being TRBD2 (5 bases). The CDR3 is 15 amino acids. V was trimmed by 3 bases and J by 0 bases, leaving 9 bases between them. Germline V gives CDR1 SGHDN, CDR2 FVKESK. This CDR3 is CASSQRASSYNEQFF. DNA of the CDR3: TGTGCCAGCAGCCAGAGGGCGAGCTCCTACAATGAGCAGTTCTTC.

Many counts were recorded for this clonotype. V and J are TRBV2 and TRBJ1-2, with D possibly being TRBD1 (5 bases). CDR3 length: 14 residues. Germline-derived CDR1 and CDR2 are SNHLY and FYNNEI. V was shortened by 1 base and J by 8 bases, with 14 bases between the two germline ends. CDR3 amino acids: CASSEEGQGVGYTF. CDR3 coding DNA: TGTGCCAGCAGTGAAGAGGGGCAGGGTGTGGGCTACACCTTC.

This clonotype came up many times. V and J are TRBV28 and TRBJ1-1; tentative D call: TRBD1 (5 bases). Germline V gives CDR1 MDHEN, CDR2 SYDVKM. Trimming cost V 3 bases and J 1 base, with 9 bases left between them. The CDR3 consists of 14 residues. DNA of the CDR3: TGTGCCAGCAGTTTTCGGGGGTCGAACACTGAAGCTTTCTTT. Protein: CASSFRGSNTEAFF.

This clonotype was detected ten times or more. The chain joins TRBV4-1 to TRBJ2-7, with D possibly matching TRBD2 (6 bases). Germline V gene lookup returns CDR1 MGHRA and CDR2 YSYEKL. The V end was cut by 2 bases, the J end by 2 bases, with 13 bases between. The CDR3 contains 15 residues. CDR3 loop: CASSQRRADPYEQYF. In DNA, the CDR3 is TGCGCCAGCAGCCAAAGGAGGGCGGATCCCTACGAGCAGTACTTC.

In its sample, this clonotype was seen many times. V is TRBV7-9 and J is TRBJ2-7, with D maybe TRBD2 (7 bases). The CDR3 is 15 residues long. Trimming took off 5 bases at V and 1 base at J, with 15 bases between the two ends. The V gene's germline CDR1 is SEHNR and CDR2 FQNEAQ (reference sequence). The CDR3 sequence is CASSPGRGVSYEQYF. In DNA, the CDR3 is TGTGCCAGCAGCCCGGGGAGGGGGGTTTCCTACGAGCAGTACTTC. Full variable domain (remainder filled in from reference TRBV7-9 and TRBJ2-7): DTGVSQNPRHKITKRGQNVTFRCDPISEHNRLYWYRQTLGQGPEFLTYFQNEAQLEKSRLLSDRFSAERPKGSFSTLEIQRTEQGDSAMYLCASSPGRGVSYEQYFGPGTRLTVT.

At least ten counts were recorded for this clonotype. The gene calls are TRBV14 and TRBJ1-1; TRBD1 aligns across 8 bases. This CDR3 is 15 amino acids long. Germline trimming cut 4 bases from V and 5 bases from J; bases unmatched to any gene: 9. Germline-derived CDR1 and CDR2 are SGHDN and FVKESK. CDR3 loop: CASSPDPTGETEAFF. The CDR3 DNA follows: TGTGCCAGCAGCCCAGACCCGACAGGGGAAACTGAAGCTTTCTTT.

This clonotype was observed many times. This chain connects TRBV12-3 or TRBV12-4 to TRBJ1-1, with no clear D. The CDR3 length is 14 residues. V gave up 5 bases and J gave up 1 base, with 11 bases separating them. The CDR3 is CASSPWTGNTEAFF. CDR3 nucleotides: TGTGCCAGCAGTCCCTGGACGGGGAACACTGAAGCTTTCTTT.

This rearrangement joins TRBV6-4 to TRBJ1-5; D is possibly TRBD1 (6 bases). This CDR3 has 18 residues. Per germline, CDR1 MRHNA and CDR2 SNTAGT. V was clipped by 3 bases and J by 0 bases, with 18 bases between them. The CDR3: CASSDTGLKEDSNQPQHF. The DNA for the CDR3 is TGTGCCAGCAGTGATACAGGGCTCAAAGAAGATAGCAATCAGCCCCAGCATTTT.

V usage is TRBV4-3 and J usage is TRBJ1-4; D unclear. This CDR3 has 16 amino acids. The germline gives CDR1 LGHNA, CDR2 YSLEER. V lost 4 bases and J 3 bases, leaving 15 bases between the germline ends. CDR3 in DNA: TGCGCCAGCAGCCCATTGGAGGGAACGGCTAATGAAAAACTGTTTTTT. As protein: CASSPLEGTANEKLFF.